These 5 T cell receptor beta chains came from one sample sequenced in a study of CD8 T cells in ankylosing spondylitis. Antigen specificity for these receptors is unknown. Findings and caveats of the study: Several highly homologous variants formed a TCR beta motif that appeared characteristic of ankylosing spondylitis blood.

TCRdb reprocessed the 5' RACE reads via MiXCR and lists one record per CDR3 protein. In the table there are about 540,000 distinct CDR3 sequences, approximately 12% of which are singletons. The sequencing sample was made of blood, either unsorted or a sorted T cell fraction (not recorded which). All receptors come from a male donor with ankylosing spondylitis.

V usage is TRBV9 and J usage is TRBJ1-2; no reliable D call. The CDR3 is made up of 14 amino acids. Trimming removed 1 base at V and 4 bases at J, with 11 bases between. Germline V gives CDR1 SGDLS, CDR2 YYNGEE. The CDR3 region has the DNA TGTGCCAGCAGCGTACAGGACGATATCTATGGCTACACCTTC. This codes for CASSVQDDIYGYTF.

The gene calls are TRBV2 and TRBJ2-1; 9 bases are shared with TRBD1. Germline V gene lookup returns CDR1 SNHLY and CDR2 FYNNEI. V was clipped by 1 base and J by 8 bases; unmatched bases: 3. There are 14 residues in the CDR3. The CDR3 DNA is TGTGCCAGCAGTGAAGGGACAGGGGATTATGAGCAGTTCTTC. It is translated as CASSEGTGDYEQFF.

The chain carries TRBV9 and TRBJ2-6; 11 nucleotides line up with TRBD2. V shed 3 bases, J shed 4 bases, and the junction held 9 bases outside the gene matches. The length of the CDR3 is 18 residues. CDR1 is SGDLS and CDR2 is YYNGEE in the germline V gene. The CDR3 DNA is TGTGCCAGCAGCGAACTAGCGGGAGTATCGGGAGGGGCCAACGTCCTGACTTTC. Encoded protein: CASSELAGVSGGANVLTF.

The CDR3 reads CASSDSGRRTDTQYF. As DNA, the CDR3 is TGCGCCAGCAGTGATAGCGGCAGACGCACAGATACGCAGTATTTT. The V call is TRBV10-1, the J call TRBJ2-3; the D gene is possibly TRBD2 (6 bases). Germline lookup yields CDR1 WNHNN and CDR2 SYGVQD (reference sequence). This CDR3 has 15 amino acids. V lost 3 bases and J lost 1, with 11 bases in between.

V usage is TRBV5-1 and J usage is TRBJ1-1; D is unclear. Trimming took off 4 bases at V and 1 base at J, with 14 bases between the two ends. This CDR3 is built from 15 residues. CDR1 and CDR2 (germline): SGHRS, YFSETQ. The CDR3 loop reads CASSPGGFQNTEAFF. The CDR3 nucleotides are TGCGCCAGCAGCCCGGGCGGGTTTCAGAACACTGAAGCTTTCTTT.